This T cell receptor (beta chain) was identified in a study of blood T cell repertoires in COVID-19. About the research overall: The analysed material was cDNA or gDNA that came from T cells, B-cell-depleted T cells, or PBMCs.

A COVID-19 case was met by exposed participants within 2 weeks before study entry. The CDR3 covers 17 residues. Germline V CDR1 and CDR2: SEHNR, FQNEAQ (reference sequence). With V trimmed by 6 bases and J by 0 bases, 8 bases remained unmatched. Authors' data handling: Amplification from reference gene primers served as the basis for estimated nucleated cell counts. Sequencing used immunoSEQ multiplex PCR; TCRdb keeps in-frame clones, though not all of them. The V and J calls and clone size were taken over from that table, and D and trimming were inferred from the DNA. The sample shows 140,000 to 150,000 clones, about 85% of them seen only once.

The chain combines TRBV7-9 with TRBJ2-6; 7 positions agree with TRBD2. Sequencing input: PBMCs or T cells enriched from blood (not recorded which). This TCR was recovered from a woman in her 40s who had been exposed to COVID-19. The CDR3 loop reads CASRKELAYSGANVLTF. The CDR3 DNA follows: TGTGCCAGCAGGAAGGAACTAGCGTACTCTGGGGCCAACGTCCTGACTTTC.